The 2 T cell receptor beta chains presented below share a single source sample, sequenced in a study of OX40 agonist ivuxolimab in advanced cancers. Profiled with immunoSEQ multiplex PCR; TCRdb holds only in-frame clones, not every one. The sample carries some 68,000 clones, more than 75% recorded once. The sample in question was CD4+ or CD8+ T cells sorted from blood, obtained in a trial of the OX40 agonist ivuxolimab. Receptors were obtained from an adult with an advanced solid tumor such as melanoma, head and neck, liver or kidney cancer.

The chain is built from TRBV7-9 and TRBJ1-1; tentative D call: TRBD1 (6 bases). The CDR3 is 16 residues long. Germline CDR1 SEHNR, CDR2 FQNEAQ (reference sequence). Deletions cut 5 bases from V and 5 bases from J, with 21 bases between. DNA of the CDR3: TGTGCCAGCAGCCGAGGAACGGGGGGCGAGAGGACTGAAGCTTTCTTT. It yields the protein CASSRGTGGERTEAFF. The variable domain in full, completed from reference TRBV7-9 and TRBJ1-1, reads DTGVSQNPRHKITKRGQNVTFRCDPISEHNRLYWYRQTLGQGPEFLTYFQNEAQLEKSRLLSDRFSAERPKGSFSTLEIQRTEQGDSAMYLCASSRGTGGERTEAFFGQGTRLTVV.

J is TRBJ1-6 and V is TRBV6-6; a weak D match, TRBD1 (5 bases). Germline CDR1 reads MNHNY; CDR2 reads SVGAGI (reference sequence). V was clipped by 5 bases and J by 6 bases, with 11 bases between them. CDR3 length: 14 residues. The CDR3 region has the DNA TGTGCCAGCAGTGGGACGGGGATTAATTCACCCCTCCACTTT. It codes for CASSGTGINSPLHF.